This TCR beta chain was recovered during a study of shared clonotypes between healthy human individuals. Germline V gene data show CDR1 as MNHNS and CDR2 as SASEGT. Trimming left V 1 base short and J 0 bases short, with 7 bases between. There are 15 residues in the CDR3. Generated by immunoSEQ multiplex PCR, the TCRdb table keeps only in-frame clones and is missing some. The table records more than 2,000,000 clones, approximately 95% of them present only once. The specimen sequenced was naive CD4+ T cells from PBMCs. Subset defined: CD45RA+ positively selected. The V and J genes are TRBV6-1 and TRBJ2-4; D is unclear. The sequence was collected from a man between 18 and 35 years old in good health. Some clones in this sample may be carry-over from other donors' samples. The CDR3 loop is CASSEVQLAKNIQYF. In nucleotides, the CDR3 is TGTGCCAGCAGTGAAGTCCAACTAGCCAAAAACATTCAGTACTTC.